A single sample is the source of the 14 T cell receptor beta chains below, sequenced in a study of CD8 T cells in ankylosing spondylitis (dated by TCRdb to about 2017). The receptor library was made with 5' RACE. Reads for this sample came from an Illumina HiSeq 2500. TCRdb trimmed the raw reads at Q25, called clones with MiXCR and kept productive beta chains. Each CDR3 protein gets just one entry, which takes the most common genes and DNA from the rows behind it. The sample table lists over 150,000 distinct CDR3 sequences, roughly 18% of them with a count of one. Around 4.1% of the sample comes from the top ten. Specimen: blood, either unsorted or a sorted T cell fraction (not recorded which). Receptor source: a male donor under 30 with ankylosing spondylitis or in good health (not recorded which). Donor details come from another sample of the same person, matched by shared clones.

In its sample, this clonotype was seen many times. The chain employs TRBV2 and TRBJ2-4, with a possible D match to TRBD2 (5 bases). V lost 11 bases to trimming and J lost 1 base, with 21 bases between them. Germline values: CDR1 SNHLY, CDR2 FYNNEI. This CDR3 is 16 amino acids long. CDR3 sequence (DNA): TGTGCCGGCAAAAGCGGCCGGTTTGAGGCCAAAAACATTCAGTACTTC. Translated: CAGKSGRFEAKNIQYF.

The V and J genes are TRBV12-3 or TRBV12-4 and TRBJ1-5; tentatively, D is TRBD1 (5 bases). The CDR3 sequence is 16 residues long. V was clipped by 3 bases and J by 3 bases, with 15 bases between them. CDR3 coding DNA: TGTGCCAGCAGTTTTTACCCCGACAGCTTCAATCAGCCCCAGCATTTT. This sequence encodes CASSFYPDSFNQPQHF.

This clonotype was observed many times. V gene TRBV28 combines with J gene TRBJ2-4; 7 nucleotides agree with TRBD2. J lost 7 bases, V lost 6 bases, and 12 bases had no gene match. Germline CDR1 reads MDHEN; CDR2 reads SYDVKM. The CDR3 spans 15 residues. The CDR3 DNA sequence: TGTGCCAGCAGCCCCCCCGGGGGAGGGGCGAACATTCAGTACTTC. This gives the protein CASSPPGGGANIQYF.

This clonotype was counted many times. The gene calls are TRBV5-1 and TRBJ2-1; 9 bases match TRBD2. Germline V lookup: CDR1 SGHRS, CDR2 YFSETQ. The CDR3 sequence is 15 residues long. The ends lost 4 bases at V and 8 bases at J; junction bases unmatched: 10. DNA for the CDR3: TGCGCCAGCAGCCCTGATGGCGGGAGGGCCCATGAGCAGTTCTTC. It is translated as CASSPDGGRAHEQFF.

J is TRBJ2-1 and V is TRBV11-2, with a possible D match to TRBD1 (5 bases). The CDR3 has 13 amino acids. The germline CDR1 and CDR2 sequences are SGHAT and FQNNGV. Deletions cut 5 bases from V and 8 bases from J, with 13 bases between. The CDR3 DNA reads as TGTGCCAGCAGCCCGGGCAAGGGGTATGAGCAGTTCTTC. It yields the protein CASSPGKGYEQFF.

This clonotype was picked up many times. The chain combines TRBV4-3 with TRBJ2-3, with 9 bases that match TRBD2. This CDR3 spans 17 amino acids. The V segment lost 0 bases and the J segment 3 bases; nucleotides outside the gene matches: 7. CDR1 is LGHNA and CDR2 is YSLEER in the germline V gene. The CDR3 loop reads CASSQDWRLAGTDTQYF. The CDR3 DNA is TGCGCCAGCAGCCAAGATTGGCGGCTAGCGGGAACAGATACGCAGTATTTT.

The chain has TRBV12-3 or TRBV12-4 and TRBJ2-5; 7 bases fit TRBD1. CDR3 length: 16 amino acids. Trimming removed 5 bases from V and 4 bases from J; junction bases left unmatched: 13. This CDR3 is CASSDKGGRGAETQYF. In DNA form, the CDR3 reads TGTGCCAGCAGTGACAAAGGGGGCAGGGGTGCAGAGACCCAGTACTTC.

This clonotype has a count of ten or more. The CDR3 DNA is TGCAGCGTTGTTACAGGGGCGAACACTGAAGCTTTCTTT. Translating gives CSVVTGANTEAFF. This chain links TRBV29-1 with TRBJ1-1; 7 bases line up with TRBD1. CDR1 and CDR2 (germline): SQVTM, ANQGSEA. The CDR3 sequence is 13 residues long. V trimming: 4 bases; J trimming: 1 base; junction bases outside the gene matches: 3.

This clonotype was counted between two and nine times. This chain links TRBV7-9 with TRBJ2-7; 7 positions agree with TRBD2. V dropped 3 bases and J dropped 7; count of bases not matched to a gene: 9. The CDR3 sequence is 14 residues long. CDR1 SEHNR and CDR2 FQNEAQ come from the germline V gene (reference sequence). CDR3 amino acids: CASSFIPLAREQYV. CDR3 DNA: TGTGCCAGCAGCTTTATACCACTAGCGAGGGAGCAGTACGTC.

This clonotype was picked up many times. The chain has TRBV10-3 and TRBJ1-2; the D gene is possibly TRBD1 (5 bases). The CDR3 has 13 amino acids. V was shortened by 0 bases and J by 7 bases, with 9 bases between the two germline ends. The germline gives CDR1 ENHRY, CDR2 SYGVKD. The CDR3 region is CAISESTGPGYTF. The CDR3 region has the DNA TGTGCCATCAGTGAGTCGACGGGACCTGGCTACACCTTC.

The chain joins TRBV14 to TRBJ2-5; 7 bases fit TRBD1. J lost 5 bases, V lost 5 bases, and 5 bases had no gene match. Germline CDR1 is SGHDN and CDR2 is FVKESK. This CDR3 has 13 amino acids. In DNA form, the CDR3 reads TGTGCCAGCAGCTCGACAGGGAAGGAGACCCAGTACTTC. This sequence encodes CASSSTGKETQYF.

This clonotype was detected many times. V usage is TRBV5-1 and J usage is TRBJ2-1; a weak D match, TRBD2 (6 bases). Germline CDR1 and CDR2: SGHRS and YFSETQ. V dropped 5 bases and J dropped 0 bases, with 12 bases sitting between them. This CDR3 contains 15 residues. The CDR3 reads CASRPSGSSYNEQFF. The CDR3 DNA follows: TGCGCCAGCAGGCCATCCGGGAGCTCCTACAATGAGCAGTTCTTC. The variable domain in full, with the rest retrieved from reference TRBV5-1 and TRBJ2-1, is KAGVTQTPRYLIKTRGQQVTLSCSPISGHRSVSWYQQTPGQGLQFLFEYFSETQRNKGNFPGRFSGRQFSNSRSEMNVSTLELGDSALYLCASRPSGSSYNEQFFGPGTRLTVL.

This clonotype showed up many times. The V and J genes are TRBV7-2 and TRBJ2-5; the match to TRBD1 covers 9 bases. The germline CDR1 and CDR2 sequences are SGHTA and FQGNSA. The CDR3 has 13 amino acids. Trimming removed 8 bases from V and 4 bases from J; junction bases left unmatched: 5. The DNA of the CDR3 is TGTGCCAGCGGGACAGGGCCGGGAGAGACCCAGTACTTC. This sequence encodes CASGTGPGETQYF.

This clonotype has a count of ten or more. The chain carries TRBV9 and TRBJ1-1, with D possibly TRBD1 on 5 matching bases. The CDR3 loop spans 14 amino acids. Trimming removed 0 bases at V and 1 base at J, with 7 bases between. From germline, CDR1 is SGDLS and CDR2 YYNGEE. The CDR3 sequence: CASSVDRTNTEAFF. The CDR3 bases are TGTGCCAGCAGCGTAGACAGGACGAACACTGAAGCTTTCTTT.